The T cell receptor (beta chain) described here comes from a study of T cells in Graves' hyperthyroidism and ophthalmopathy. Background on the study: Prior to any treatment, at the point of initial diagnosis, peripheral blood was collected.

This clonotype was observed at least ten times. Its target is not known. Whole-study results and caveats: Blood samples included most of the expanded thyroid clonotypes exceeding 0.001. From stable hyperthyroidism, ophthalmopathy was set apart by a 13 V-J model.

Template material for amplifying TCR beta CDR3 regions consisted of RNA transcripts. When the TCR CDR3 underwent first-round RT-PCR, the HTBI primer set was used. TCRdb re-derived calls from the multiplex PCR reads in MiXCR, one entry per CDR3 protein. The sample consists of a few hundred thousand distinct CDR3 sequences, 20% to 30% of them appearing once. A 10 ml volume of fresh peripheral blood provided the PBMCs. Sequenced sample: blood. This TCR was recovered from a man in his forties or fifties with Graves' hyperthyroidism.

The CDR3 DNA reads TGTGCCAGCAGTGGACTACTAGCGGGTTTCTACAATGAGCAGTTCTTC. It is translated as CASSGLLAGFYNEQFF. The chain links TRBV2 to TRBJ2-1; 9 positions agree with TRBD2. The CDR3 consists of 16 residues. Germline-derived CDR1 and CDR2 are SNHLY and FYNNEI. Germline trimming cut 4 bases from V and 3 bases from J; bases unmatched to any gene: 7.